This passage covers 21 T cell receptor beta chains from one sample sequenced in a study of cytomegalovirus exposure and HLA in healthy donors. The PCR was carried out with 60 Vbeta primers and 13 Jbeta primers. The repertoire was sequenced with immunoSEQ multiplex PCR; TCRdb's copy has only in-frame clones and lacks some. The sample carries 60,000 or so clones, approximately 71% recorded once. The sequenced material came from PBMCs. These receptors all stem from a man aged 35-49 years in good health and CMV-seropositive.

Only a few counts were recorded for this clone. V usage is TRBV19 and J usage is TRBJ2-3, with 10 positions matching TRBD1. V trimming: 5 bases; J trimming: 3 bases; junction bases outside the gene matches: 5. Germline CDR1 is LNHDA and CDR2 is SQIVND (reference sequence). The CDR3 is 15 amino acids. The CDR3 DNA sequence: TGTGCCAGTAGTCCTCGACAGGGGGCGACAGATACGCAGTATTTT. Translating gives CASSPRQGATDTQYF.

The chain links TRBV21-1 to TRBJ1-5; the D call in the table, TRBD1, was not verified against the DNA. TRBV21-1 is a pseudogene locus. The CDR3 length is 14 residues. In DNA form, the CDR3 reads TGTGCCAGCACCTCGGACAGGGAAGATCAGCCCCAGCATTTT. The encoded protein is CASTSDREDQPQHF.

The rearrangement joins TRBV2 to TRBJ2-7; 7 bases agree with TRBD2. The CDR3 consists of 14 residues. Germline V gene lookup returns CDR1 SNHLY and CDR2 FYNNEI. The trim removed 3 bases at V and 1 base at J, leaving 3 bases unmatched. The CDR3 loop reads CASSEGEGSYEQYF. The CDR3 bases are TGTGCCAGCAGTGAGGGGGAGGGGTCCTACGAGCAGTACTTC.

The chain combines TRBV7-2 with TRBJ1-2, with 12 bases matching TRBD1. CDR1 is SGHTA, CDR2 FQGNSA, per germline. The CDR3 length is 16 residues. V was pared by 5 bases and J by 5 bases, with 9 bases of the junction left unmatched. The CDR3 loop is CASSVPGQGATYGYTF. The CDR3 DNA sequence: TGTGCCAGCAGCGTTCCGGGACAGGGGGCAACGTATGGCTACACCTTC.

This clone has just a few counts. This chain uses TRBV10-1 with TRBJ2-3, with 11 positions matching TRBD2. The V gene's germline CDR1 is WNHNN and CDR2 SYGVQD (reference sequence). The CDR3 runs 16 residues. Trimming took 3 bases from V and 6 from J; bases not matched to a gene: 8. CDR3 DNA sequence: TGCGCCAGCAGTGAACTAGCGGGGGCCCCGAGCGATACGCAGTATTTT. Protein sequence: CASSELAGAPSDTQYF.

CDR3 coding DNA: TGTGCCAGCAGTCTCCCGGGACAGAACAATCAGCCCCAGCATTTT. It encodes CASSLPGQNNQPQHF. V and J are TRBV2 and TRBJ1-5; 7 bases fit TRBD1. Trimming cost V 5 bases and J 3 bases; bases outside gene matches: 7. CDR3 length equals 15 residues. Germline loops: CDR1 SNHLY, CDR2 FYNNEI.

Ten or more counts support this clone. The gene calls are TRBV2 and TRBJ1-2; D is ambiguous. The length of the CDR3 is 13 residues. Germline V gene lookup returns CDR1 SNHLY and CDR2 FYNNEI. Trimming cost V 3 bases and J 8 bases, with 13 bases left between them. CDR3 region: CASSDRSGSGYTF. In DNA, the CDR3 is TGTGCCAGCAGTGACCGCTCGGGGAGCGGCTACACCTTC. Based on the CDR3 plus reference TRBV2 and TRBJ1-2, the full variable domain is EPEVTQTPSHQVTQMGQEVILRCVPISNHLYFYWYRQILGQKVEFLVSFYNNEISEKSEIFDDQFSVERPDGSNFTLKIRSTKLEDSAMYFCASSDRSGSGYTFGSGTRLTVV.

The CDR3 DNA reads as TGTGCCAGCACTTCCGGGACAGGAGATGATACCATATATTTT. This gives the protein CASTSGTGDDTIYF. This rearrangement joins TRBV2 to TRBJ1-3; 8 nucleotides align to TRBD1. The CDR3 contains 14 residues. Germline CDR1 and CDR2: SNHLY and FYNNEI. V shed 7 bases, J shed 10 bases, and the junction held 12 bases outside the gene matches.

This clone came up a few times. This chain joins TRBV7-9 and TRBJ1-2; D is unresolved. This CDR3 has 13 amino acids. Germline loops: CDR1 SEHNR, CDR2 FQNEAQ (reference sequence). V was trimmed by 5 bases and J by 3 bases, leaving 10 bases between them. The DNA of the CDR3 is TGTGCCAGCAGCCAAGACAACCACTATGGCTACACCTTC. Its translation is CASSQDNHYGYTF.

This chain uses TRBV10-2 with TRBJ1-5, with D tentatively TRBD1 (5 bases). The CDR3 contains 16 residues. In germline, CDR1 is WSHSY, CDR2 SAAADI. V was trimmed by 0 bases and J by 3 bases, leaving 12 bases between them. This chain's CDR3 is CASSESGGWDNQPQHF. CDR3 in DNA: TGCGCCAGCAGTGAGTCCGGGGGATGGGACAATCAGCCCCAGCATTTT.

This clone was counted only a few times. The V gene is TRBV19, the J gene TRBJ1-5; TRBD1 matches at 8 bases. With V trimmed by 5 bases and J by 2 bases, 5 bases remained unmatched. Germline V gene data show CDR1 as LNHDA and CDR2 as SQIVND (reference sequence). This CDR3 region has 15 residues. CDR3 amino acids: CASSPRTGRNQPQHF. CDR3 DNA sequence: TGTGCCAGTAGTCCTCGGACAGGGCGCAATCAGCCCCAGCATTTT.

This clone came up once. The same CDR3 also results from other DNA sequences found in this sample. This chain uses TRBV30 with TRBJ1-3; D is unresolved. V was cut by 2 bases and J by 4 bases, with 12 bases left in between. In germline, CDR1 is GTSNPN, CDR2 SVGIG (reference sequence). This CDR3 spans 14 amino acids. The CDR3 region is CAWSLTGSGNTIYF. DNA of the CDR3: TGTGCCTGGAGTTTGACGGGTTCCGGAAACACCATATATTTT.

The rearrangement links TRBV6-1 to TRBJ2-4, with no clear D. The CDR3 covers 11 residues. The germline V gene has CDR1 MNHNS and CDR2 SASEGT. Trimming stripped 7 bases from V and 8 bases from J, with 9 bases between. CDR3 sequence reads: CASTTRDIQYF. CDR3 sequence (DNA): TGTGCCAGCACAACTCGGGACATTCAGTACTTC.

V and J are TRBV5-1 and TRBJ2-7; weak D call: TRBD2 (5 bases). The CDR3 has 12 amino acids. Germline V lookup: CDR1 SGHRS, CDR2 YFSETQ. Trimming removed 4 bases from V and 2 bases from J, with 7 bases in between. The CDR3 region has the DNA TGCGCCAGCAGCACCGGGACCTACGAGCAGTACTTC. Its translation: CASSTGTYEQYF.

The V gene is TRBV4-3, the J gene TRBJ2-2; tentative D call: TRBD2 (6 bases). Germline loops: CDR1 LGHNA, CDR2 YSLEER. This CDR3 contains 15 residues. V dropped 1 base and J dropped 7 bases, with 13 bases sitting between them. The CDR3 spells CASSQASGSGGELFF. DNA for the CDR3: TGCGCCAGCAGCCAAGCCTCAGGTAGCGGCGGGGAGCTGTTTTTT.

This clone was recorded a few times. The chain employs TRBV4-1 and TRBJ1-5, with a tentative D call TRBD1 (6 bases). Trimming took off 3 bases at V and 5 bases at J, with 17 bases between the two ends. The CDR3 totals 16 residues. The V gene's germline CDR1 is MGHRA and CDR2 YSYEKL. In DNA, the CDR3 is TGCGCCAGCAGCCAGCAGGTGGGGGCCCGCCATCAGCCCCAGCATTTT. It encodes CASSQQVGARHQPQHF.

The chain joins TRBV27 to TRBJ2-7; D perhaps matches TRBD1 (5 bases). This CDR3 contains 15 residues. Deletions cut 5 bases from V and 3 bases from J, with 17 bases between. The V gene's germline CDR1 is MNHEY and CDR2 SMNVEV (reference sequence). As DNA, the CDR3 is TGTGCCAGCAGTCCACTGGGGCACGCCGGCTACGAGCAGTACTTC. It specifies CASSPLGHAGYEQYF.

V and J are TRBV27 and TRBJ2-1; TRBD2 is a possible D gene (6 bases). CDR1 is MNHEY, CDR2 SMNVEV, per germline (reference sequence). This CDR3 has 16 amino acids. The ends were cut back, 5 bases at V and 6 bases at J, with 20 bases in the middle. The CDR3 sequence is CASSEGDSKRGNEQFF. In DNA, the CDR3 is TGTGCCAGCAGTGAAGGGGACTCCAAAAGGGGCAATGAGCAGTTCTTC.

With regard to this clone: The junction departs from the called germline gene at one end, perhaps through a read error. The rearrangement uses TRBV2 and TRBJ1-5; D is unresolved. The length of the CDR3 is 14 residues. Germline V gene lookup returns CDR1 SNHLY and CDR2 FYNNEI. DNA for the CDR3: TGTGCCAGCAGTGAAGAGGCAGGTCCTCAGCCCCCGCATTTT. This gives the protein CASSEEAGPQPPHF.

The rearrangement uses TRBV9 and TRBJ2-3, with TRBD2 as a possible D gene (6 bases). The CDR3 consists of 14 residues. V shed 4 bases and J shed 2 bases, with 11 bases lying between them. The germline gives CDR1 SGDLS, CDR2 YYNGEE. The CDR3: CASSSSGVTDTQYF. The CDR3 DNA reads as TGTGCCAGCAGCTCCTCGGGGGTCACAGATACGCAGTATTTT.

This rearrangement joins TRBV6-6 to TRBJ2-1, with 8 nucleotides matching TRBD1. V shed 7 bases and J 9 bases; nucleotides not matched to a gene: 17. Germline V CDR1 and CDR2: MNHNY, SVGAGI (reference sequence). The CDR3 totals 16 residues. CDR3 nucleotide sequence: TGTGCCAGCACCAAGGCTCAGGGGGCTATTATCCGTGAGCAGTTCTTC. Amino acids: CASTKAQGAIIREQFF.